The following is a TCR beta chain sequence with its context. The antigen remains unidentified. Trimming took 7 bases from V and 1 from J, leaving 22 bases between them. Germline values: CDR1 SQVTM, CDR2 ANQGSEA. The CDR3 has 16 residues. They ran version v3.0 of the immunoSEQ assay at survey level. The method was immunoSEQ multiplex PCR; TCRdb's version includes in-frame clones alone and lacks a portion of them. The sample lists under 20,000 clones, 94% seen once, with 4.6% in the top ten. This entry belongs to a study of long-term antiretroviral therapy in people with HIV. At the level of the study: It was about a decade after the earliest samples that the 2015 immediate-ART recommendation appeared. Study findings and constraints: Narrower CDR3 length ranges marked HIV repertoires relative to controls. Pre-ART expanded TRB clones stayed dominant throughout, though often decreasing after ART.

The clonotype originates from a woman aged 45-59 years with HIV. The sample consisted of unsorted PBMCs, taken roughly 6.8 years after starting antiretroviral therapy. The rearrangement links TRBV29-1 to TRBJ1-1; the D gene is possibly TRBD1 (5 bases). CDR3 loop: CSAKGAGIQRNTEAFF. The DNA of the CDR3 is TGCAGCGCTAAAGGGGCAGGAATCCAACGGAACACTGAAGCTTTCTTT.